This is a list of T cell receptor beta chains from one sample in a study of CD8 T cells in Susac syndrome. TCRdb re-called the immunoSEQ multiplex PCR reads with MiXCR, one entry per CDR3 protein. The sample contains 170,000 or so distinct CDR3 sequences, approximately 95% of which appear only once. Sequencing was carried out using CD4+ T cells from PBMCs. The origin of the receptors is a human donor with multiple sclerosis. The CDR3 runs from the conserved cysteine through the conserved F or W. The order of the fields is CDR3 DNA, CDR3 protein, J gene, V gene, clone size, D gene. D genes are given only for firm matches. For some rows the clone size is stated as once, few or many, or as a class when expanded; others skip it.

cdr3_nt: TGCGCCAGCAGTGATACTAGCGGGAGAACGGAGACCCAGTACTTC; cdr3_aa: CASSDTSGRTETQYF; j_call: TRBJ2-5; v_call: TRBV10-1; clone_size: .; d_call: TRBD2
cdr3_nt: TGTGCCAGTAGTATAGTGGCAGCGAACACCGGGGAGCTGTTTTTT; cdr3_aa: CASSIVAANTGELFF; j_call: TRBJ2-2; v_call: TRBV19; clone_size: .; d_call: .
cdr3_nt: TGTGCCATCAGTGAATCGGGACAGCAAGAGACCCAGTACTTC; cdr3_aa: CAISESGQQETQYF; j_call: TRBJ2-5; v_call: TRBV10-3; clone_size: .; d_call: TRBD1
cdr3_nt: TGTGCCAGCGCGGACAGATTTCATCAGCCCCAGCATTTT; cdr3_aa: CASADRFHQPQHF; j_call: TRBJ1-5; v_call: TRBV6-1; clone_size: once; d_call: .
cdr3_nt: TGTGCCAGCAGGCCGTTCGACAGAGCTAACTATGGCTACACCTTC; cdr3_aa: CASRPFDRANYGYTF; j_call: TRBJ1-2; v_call: TRBV27; clone_size: .; d_call: .
cdr3_nt: TGTGCCAGCAGTTACTCGAGACGGGAGTATAGGAACGAGCAGTACTTC; cdr3_aa: CASSYSRREYRNEQYF; j_call: TRBJ2-7; v_call: TRBV6-5; clone_size: .; d_call: .
cdr3_nt: TGCAGTGCTAGAGTAGCGGGAGGATCCGGCACAGATACGCAGTATTTT; cdr3_aa: CSARVAGGSGTDTQYF; j_call: TRBJ2-3; v_call: TRBV20-1; clone_size: once; d_call: TRBD2
cdr3_nt: TGTGCCAGCAGCTTAAGCACAGATACGCAGTATTTT; cdr3_aa: CASSLSTDTQYF; j_call: TRBJ2-3; v_call: TRBV11-2; clone_size: many; d_call: .
cdr3_nt: TGTGCCAGCAGCCCGGGGCTAATTGGGGGTGAAGCTTTCTTT; cdr3_aa: CASSPGLIGGEAFF; j_call: TRBJ1-1; v_call: TRBV9; clone_size: .; d_call: .
cdr3_nt: TGTGCCAGTGGGGTCCTCAAAAACATTCAGTACTTC; cdr3_aa: CASGVLKNIQYF; j_call: TRBJ2-4; v_call: TRBV19; clone_size: .; d_call: .
cdr3_nt: TGTGCCAGCAGTTTAGGTACGGCGGGACAGCCCCAGCATTTT; cdr3_aa: CASSLGTAGQPQHF; j_call: TRBJ1-5; v_call: TRBV12-3/TRBV12-4; clone_size: .; d_call: .
cdr3_nt: TGTGCTCGTCTCGGTACCGGGCTAGTGAGGGTCAATGAGCAGTTCTTC; cdr3_aa: CARLGTGLVRVNEQFF; j_call: TRBJ2-1; v_call: TRBV12-5; clone_size: .; d_call: .
cdr3_nt: TGTGCCAGCAGTTACGTCGGGAGGGGGAGCGAGCAGTACTTC; cdr3_aa: CASSYVGRGSEQYF; j_call: TRBJ2-7; v_call: TRBV6-5; clone_size: .; d_call: TRBD2
cdr3_nt: TGTGCCACCAGTGATACTAGCGGGGCCCAAGAGACCCAGTACTTC; cdr3_aa: CATSDTSGAQETQYF; j_call: TRBJ2-5; v_call: TRBV24-1; clone_size: .; d_call: TRBD2
cdr3_nt: TGCAGCGTTGAAGGTTCCGTCACCGGGGAGCTGTTTTTT; cdr3_aa: CSVEGSVTGELFF; j_call: TRBJ2-2; v_call: TRBV29-1; clone_size: .; d_call: .
cdr3_nt: TGTGCCAGCAGCTTATCGCTGGCTGGGGCCAACGTCCTGACTTTC; cdr3_aa: CASSLSLAGANVLTF; j_call: TRBJ2-6; v_call: TRBV5-4; clone_size: .; d_call: .
cdr3_nt: TGTGCCAGCAGTTTGGGCCGGGACGGTACCTACGAGCAGTACTTC; cdr3_aa: CASSLGRDGTYEQYF; j_call: TRBJ2-7; v_call: TRBV27; clone_size: .; d_call: .
cdr3_nt: TGCGCCAGCAGCCAAGGGGAAGGGCAGAACTATGGCTACACCTTC; cdr3_aa: CASSQGEGQNYGYTF; j_call: TRBJ1-2; v_call: TRBV4-3; clone_size: .; d_call: .
cdr3_nt: TGCAGTGCTAGAGTGACCAGGGATAACTATGGCTACACCTTC; cdr3_aa: CSARVTRDNYGYTF; j_call: TRBJ1-2; v_call: TRBV20-1; clone_size: .; d_call: .
cdr3_nt: TGCGCCAGCAGCCAAGTCTGGGACACTGAAGCTTTCTTT; cdr3_aa: CASSQVWDTEAFF; j_call: TRBJ1-1; v_call: TRBV4-1; clone_size: .; d_call: .
cdr3_nt: TGCAGTGCCCAGGGACTAGCGGACTACGAGCAGTACTTC; cdr3_aa: CSAQGLADYEQYF; j_call: TRBJ2-7; v_call: TRBV20-1; clone_size: .; d_call: TRBD2
cdr3_nt: TGCGCCAGCAGCCTAGAGACAGGCGACGGGGAGCTGTTTTTT; cdr3_aa: CASSLETGDGELFF; j_call: TRBJ2-2; v_call: TRBV5-1; clone_size: .; d_call: .
cdr3_nt: TGTGCCAGCTCACAGGAAACAGGGTCAGATACGCAGTATTTT; cdr3_aa: CASSQETGSDTQYF; j_call: TRBJ2-3; v_call: TRBV18; clone_size: .; d_call: .
cdr3_nt: TGTGCCAGCAGTTTAGTAACTAGCGGGAGTTTCGAGCAGTACTTC; cdr3_aa: CASSLVTSGSFEQYF; j_call: TRBJ2-7; v_call: TRBV12-3/TRBV12-4; clone_size: .; d_call: TRBD2
cdr3_nt: TGTGCCAGTAGTACTCGACAGGGGCGATACGAGCAGTACTTC; cdr3_aa: CASSTRQGRYEQYF; j_call: TRBJ2-7; v_call: TRBV19; clone_size: few; d_call: TRBD1
cdr3_nt: TGTGCCAGCAGCAACCAGCGGGCCGGGGAGCTGTTTTTT; cdr3_aa: CASSNQRAGELFF; j_call: TRBJ2-2; v_call: TRBV11-2; clone_size: .; d_call: .